Sequencing of this TCR beta chain was carried out in a study of cytomegalovirus exposure and HLA in healthy donors (dated by TCRdb to 2015 to 2018). For the wider study: The 650 to 750 repertoires of the first cohort and the roughly 110 validation repertoires were produced on the same platform, according to a later analysis. Along with the approximately 700-subject first cohort, a separate validation cohort of over a hundred different subjects was used. The study combined high-throughput TCR immunosequencing, statistical association of individual TCRs with disease status, and machine learning to predict cytomegalovirus infection status. The aim of the study was to test whether cataloging public T cell receptors could identify signatures of past pathogen exposure. The paper's findings and limits, for the study overall: While some public TCRs were present in many individuals, most TCR sequences turned up only very rarely across donors. The classifier was reported to diagnose cytomegalovirus status with high specificity and sensitivity in both the original and validation cohorts. In a later analysis, TCRs clustered in the first cohort were found to also tend to co-occur in the approximately 120 validation repertoires, with 85% to 95% of cluster scores above 0. The authors suggested that the approach could potentially be generalized to other disease states and immunological phenotypes. In vitro tests confirmed that three of the cytomegalovirus-associated TCR beta chains recognize cytomegalovirus antigens. A later analysis had no HLA typing for the validation cohort, so co-occurrence there was scored across all 130 or so repertoires. The study listed over 150 TCR beta chains as associated with cytomegalovirus.

The receptor library was made with the immunoSEQ multiplex PCR assay. Processing in the source paper ran as follows. A statistical classification framework was developed to diagnose cytomegalovirus status using the catalog of TCR beta chain sequences. TCRdb obtained this table from immuneACCESS and retained in-frame rearrangements with V and J assigned. These tables miss some clones; where compared with another copy, unresolved V genes account for less than half of the shortfall, and the remainder is unexplained. V, J and clone size are taken as reported in that table, and D and trimming were inferred from the DNA itself. In this sample the table shows about 200,000 clones, about 81% of which occur a single time. The top ten hold around 1.2% of the sample. Donors formed part of the validation cohort, which comprised 120 subjects and was distinct from the first cohort of 690 or so subjects. As to this clone: There is no known antigen for this receptor. Base qualities are not at hand, and no much larger clone is one base apart.

Taken from cysteine to phenylalanine, the CDR3 has 16 residues. CDR3 DNA is the only sequence kept; it has 48 bases, read in frame from the first base. V is pruned by 8 bases and J by 2 bases, leaving 11 bases of the junction without a gene match. CDR1 and CDR2 are drawn from the germline V gene: MDHEN, SYDVKM. Sequencing was performed on PBMCs. This TCR came from a woman aged 30 to 39 in good health and CMV-seronegative. The sequence is built from TRBV28 and TRBJ2-5; a stretch of 10 junction bases matches TRBD2. The DNA sequence follows: TGTGCCAGCGGGGAGCGGGGGGGCCGGGAGCAAGAGACCCAGTACTTC. This yields the protein CASGERGGREQETQYF.